This T cell receptor (beta chain) originates from a study of persistence of HIV-infected CD4 T cells. Study as a whole: A median of 8 years of suppressive ART preceded sampling.

This clone ranks as medium-sized (0.01 to 0.1%). Its cognate antigen is unknown. The CDR3 runs to 13 residues. Looked up from germline, CDR1 is KGHSH and CDR2 is LQKENI. V lost 3 bases, J lost 2 bases, and 8 bases lay in between. The stimulus was an HIV-1 Gag 15-mer peptide pool, 1 ug/peptide/mL. Sorted nonresponding memory CD4+ T cells were CD40L-negative, CD69-negative, CD45RO-high. Sequencing used immunoSEQ version 4 in survey mode. Produced via immunoSEQ multiplex PCR; TCRdb's table is partial and in-frame only. Of tens of thousands of clones detected, 78% appear once; the ten largest clones hold 11% to 15%.

The material was CD4+ T cells sorted from PBMCs after approximately 20-hour stimulation, obtained from a patient who received antiretroviral therapy. The TCR was taken from an adult man with HIV who was CMV-seropositive. V usage is TRBV18 and J usage is TRBJ2-7, with D tentatively TRBD1 or TRBD2 (5 bases each). The CDR3: CASSPGPTYEQYF. The CDR3, as DNA: TGTGCCAGCTCACCGGGACCAACCTACGAGCAGTACTTC.